This T cell receptor beta chain was profiled in a study of T cell responses to AZD1222 COVID-19 vaccine. General study findings and limits: Vaccination with two AZD1222 doses was followed by a rise in Spike-specific TCR breadth and depth. Among spike-specific TCRs, nearly half reportedly target unmutated variant regions. Repertoires in all cases were sampled only once the peak T cell response had passed.

As to this clone: Its antigen remains unidentified.

The CDR3 totals 12 residues. Looked up from germline, CDR1 is MNHEY and CDR2 is SVGAGI. V dropped 8 bases and J dropped 5 bases, with 9 bases sitting between them. TCRdb's table, derived via immunoSEQ multiplex PCR, lists solely in-frame clones and lacks some. Of around 130,000 clones listed, roughly 93% were seen once; the top ten hold approximately 3.3%. The sequence derives from an adult in good health. The specimen comprised peripheral blood, sampled on day 0 of AZD1222 vaccination. The V and J genes are TRBV6-5 and TRBJ2-2; TRBD1 is a possible D gene (5 bases). CDR3 amino acids: CASGHATGELFF. CDR3 coding DNA: TGTGCCAGCGGACATGCTACCGGGGAGCTGTTTTTT.